Following are 13 T cell receptor beta chains from one sample sequenced in a study of identical twins. MiXCR, run by TCRdb on the 5' RACE reads, gives a single entry per CDR3 protein. This table has 200,000 to 250,000 distinct CDR3 sequences, roughly 13% appearing once. The sample also formed part of further work on yellow fever vaccine responses in identical twins.

Material for sequencing was memory (CD45RO+) T cells sorted from blood. Every receptor here comes from a woman under 30 in good health.

Regarding this clonotype: A read error may produce the germline difference seen at one junction end. V usage is TRBV3-1 and J usage is TRBJ2-7; TRBD1 matches at 7 bases. Germline CDR1 and CDR2: LGHDT and YNNKEL (reference sequence). This CDR3 is 15 amino acids long. The CDR3 here is CASSRNTGVIYEQHF. CDR3 DNA: TGTGCCAGCAGCCGAAATACAGGGGTAATATACGAGCAGCACTTC.

This clonotype was observed many times. The chain links TRBV28 to TRBJ1-6; D gene uncertain. The germline gives CDR1 MDHEN, CDR2 SYDVKM. V dropped 7 bases and J dropped 0 bases, with 7 bases sitting between them. The CDR3 consists of 14 residues. CDR3 in amino acids: CASIRSSYNSPLHF. Here the CDR3 DNA reads TGTGCCAGCATAAGGAGCTCCTATAATTCACCCCTCCACTTT.

The chain combines TRBV29-1 with TRBJ2-3; 7 positions agree with TRBD2. Trimming at V came to 6 bases and at J to 0 bases, leaving 3 bases not matched to a gene. The germline CDR1 and CDR2 sequences are SQVTM and ANQGSEA. The CDR3 contains 13 residues. In DNA form, the CDR3 reads TGCAGCGTCGGAGCGGGGAGCACAGATACGCAGTATTTT. This encodes CSVGAGSTDTQYF.

The chain uses TRBV28 and TRBJ2-7; maybe TRBD1 (5 bases). V lost 6 bases and J lost 3, with 15 bases in between. CDR3 length equals 14 residues. Germline V gives CDR1 MDHEN, CDR2 SYDVKM. The CDR3 DNA reads as TGTGCCAGCAGAGACAGCACGCGCATCTACGAGCAGTACTTC. Translation: CASRDSTRIYEQYF.

This clonotype was counted only a few times. The chain couples TRBV6-5 to TRBJ2-3; the D call may be TRBD1 or TRBD2 (5 bases each). V shed 4 bases and J shed 2 bases, with 16 bases lying between them. The CDR3 has 16 amino acids. Germline V gene sequence: CDR1 MNHEY, CDR2 SVGAGI. CDR3 nucleotides: TGTGCCAGCAGTTTTATCTCTGGGACCTACACAGATACGCAGTATTTT. Amino acid sequence: CASSFISGTYTDTQYF.

This clonotype was recorded a few times. The genes are TRBV28 and TRBJ2-5; TRBD1 or TRBD2 may be the D gene (5 bases each). Germline loops: CDR1 MDHEN, CDR2 SYDVKM. This CDR3 has 15 amino acids. V lost 8 bases, J lost 7 bases, and 23 bases lay in between. This CDR3 reads CASDFLGAGLGTQYF. The CDR3 region has the DNA TGTGCCAGCGATTTTCTAGGGGCCGGACTGGGGACCCAGTACTTC.

Worth noting for this clonotype: Since a much larger clone is just one base distant, this may be a read error. The conserved final phenylalanine or tryptophan is absent from the CDR3, which likely points to a read error. The chain's CDR3 is CASSLRTGYNEQFL. CDR3 nucleotide sequence: TGCGCCAGCAGCTTGAGGACAGGCTACAATGAGCAGTTCTTG. This sequence joins TRBV5-1 and TRBJ2-1, with 7 bases identical to TRBD1. V shed 1 base and J 3 bases; nucleotides not matched to a gene: 1. CDR1 and CDR2 from the germline V gene are SGHRS and YFSETQ. The CDR3 has 14 amino acids.

This clonotype has at least ten counts. The chain links TRBV7-2 to TRBJ1-3, with D possibly TRBD1 on 5 matching bases. With 1 base removed from V and 3 bases from J, the gap between germline ends came to 13 bases. The CDR3 loop spans 16 amino acids. Per the germline V gene, CDR1 is SGHTA and CDR2 is FQGNSA. For the CDR3, the DNA is TGTGCCAGCAGCTTAGGGTGGGGACGTGATGGAAACACCATATATTTT. It translates to CASSLGWGRDGNTIYF.

The CDR3 spells CASSSTGTATSETQYF. DNA of the CDR3: TGTGCCAGCAGTTCCACCGGGACAGCCACCTCGGAGACCCAGTACTTC. The rearrangement links TRBV12-3 or TRBV12-4 to TRBJ2-5, with TRBD1 matching over 7 bases. This CDR3 contains 16 residues. Germline trimming cut 4 bases from V and 5 bases from J; bases unmatched to any gene: 13.

The chain links TRBV7-2 to TRBJ2-7, with 10 bases fitting TRBD2. This CDR3 is 17 amino acids long. Trimming cost V 1 base and J 2 bases; bases outside gene matches: 8. Per germline, CDR1 SGHTA and CDR2 FQGNSA. As DNA, the CDR3 is TGTGCCAGCAGCTTAGGCCCAGCGGGAGGGAGCACCTACGAGCAGTACTTC. Encoded protein: CASSLGPAGGSTYEQYF.

This clonotype has only a few counts. The chain is built from TRBV28 and TRBJ2-1; D gene uncertain. The CDR3 consists of 12 residues. CDR1 is MDHEN and CDR2 is SYDVKM in the germline V gene. Trimming removed 2 bases from V and 12 bases from J, with 11 bases in between. The CDR3 reads CASSLTAVSQFF. CDR3 coding DNA: TGTGCCAGCAGTTTAACCGCCGTATCGCAGTTCTTC.

In this sample, this clonotype turned up a few times. This chain connects TRBV7-3 to TRBJ2-2, with D possibly TRBD2 on 6 matching bases. The CDR3 covers 17 residues. Per germline, CDR1 SGHTA and CDR2 FQGTGA. V was clipped by 6 bases and J by 1 base, with 18 bases between them. CDR3 DNA sequence: TGTGCCAGCAGAAGAGGCCCGGGGGAACAGAACACCGGGGAGCTGTTTTTT. Its protein product is CASRRGPGEQNTGELFF.

The chain employs TRBV18 and TRBJ2-1; D is unresolved. The V and J ends lost 4 bases and 8 bases respectively, with 9 bases between them. In germline, CDR1 is KGHSH, CDR2 LQKENI. CDR3 length equals 12 residues. CDR3: CASSQGGDEQFF. The CDR3 bases are TGTGCCAGCTCACAGGGCGGCGATGAGCAGTTCTTC.